Listed here are 26 T cell receptor beta chains from one sample, sequenced in a study of early T cells in non-severe SARS-CoV-2 infection. TCRdb ran MiXCR on the 5' RACE reads and lists one entry per CDR3 protein. The table lists 52,000 or so distinct CDR3 sequences, about 7.1% of them singletons. Source: whole blood, taken at baseline. Receptor source: an adult who was a healthcare worker with PCR-confirmed SARS-CoV-2 infection or an uninfected control (not recorded which).

This clonotype has only a few counts. V and J are TRBV12-3 or TRBV12-4 and TRBJ1-1; 7 bases align to TRBD1. V shed 5 bases and J 4 bases; nucleotides not matched to a gene: 4. The CDR3 is 13 amino acids. The CDR3 DNA is TGTGCCAGCAGTCTACAGGGGCGCACTGAAGCTTTCTTT. Translated: CASSLQGRTEAFF.

This clonotype was seen at least ten times. V is TRBV29-1 and J is TRBJ2-3; D remains ambiguous. Trimming took off 3 bases at V and 0 bases at J, with 4 bases between the two ends. This CDR3 is built from 12 residues. Per germline, CDR1 SQVTM and CDR2 ANQGSEA. CDR3 in amino acids: CSVDPSTDTQYF. CDR3 sequence (DNA): TGCAGCGTTGACCCTAGCACAGATACGCAGTATTTT.

This clonotype was found many times. This chain joins TRBV5-4 and TRBJ2-7; D is ambiguous. Trimming pared 1 base from V and 7 bases from J, leaving 12 bases between. The CDR3 runs 13 residues. The V gene's germline CDR1 is SGHNT and CDR2 YYREEE (reference sequence). Written as DNA, the CDR3 is TGTGCCAGCAGCTTGCGAGAGCAGAGGGAGCAGTACTTC. Translated: CASSLREQREQYF.

This clonotype was seen at least ten times. The chain is built from TRBV28 and TRBJ1-3, with D unresolved. Germline-derived CDR1 and CDR2 are MDHEN and SYDVKM. The CDR3 runs to 16 residues. The V end was cut by 4 bases, the J end by 0 bases, with 13 bases between. The CDR3 loop reads CASSYEVFSSGNTIYF. Here the CDR3 DNA reads TGTGCCAGCAGTTACGAGGTTTTCTCCTCTGGAAACACCATATATTTT.

This clonotype came up a few times. The chain uses TRBV15 and TRBJ2-1, with a possible D match to TRBD2 (7 bases). Trimming shortened V by 7 bases and J by 8 bases, and 21 bases separated the two germline ends. In germline, CDR1 is LNHNV, CDR2 YYDKDF (reference sequence). The CDR3 loop spans 15 amino acids. The CDR3 DNA reads as TGTGCCACCACTCGGAGGGGGGGGCCTTTTGATGAGCAGTTCTTC. Amino acid sequence: CATTRRGGPFDEQFF.

This clonotype was detected a few times. The chain couples TRBV7-9 to TRBJ1-2; 8 nucleotides align to TRBD1. This CDR3 spans 14 amino acids. Losses at the gene ends were 2 bases for V and 5 bases for J; bases not matched to a gene: 4. CDR1 and CDR2 (germline): SEHNR, FQNEAQ (reference sequence). The CDR3 here is CASSLSGGWYGYTF. CDR3 coding DNA: TGTGCCAGCAGCTTATCAGGGGGCTGGTATGGCTACACCTTC.

The chain joins TRBV20-1 to TRBJ2-5, with TRBD1 matching 9 bases. In germline, CDR1 is DFQATT, CDR2 SNEGSKA (reference sequence). This CDR3 comprises 17 residues. V lost 6 bases, J lost 7 bases, and 21 bases stayed unmatched. For the CDR3, the DNA is TGCAGTGCCCAAAACCCTCTCCGGACAGGGGCGTTAGGGACCCAGTACTTC. Translation gives CSAQNPLRTGALGTQYF.

This clonotype has a count of ten or more. The chain employs TRBV10-3 and TRBJ2-1, with TRBD2 as a possible D gene (6 bases). The CDR3 extends over 14 amino acids. Deletions cut 2 bases from V and 5 bases from J, with 10 bases between. Germline CDR1 reads ENHRY; CDR2 reads SYGVKD. CDR3 nucleotides: TGTGCCATCAGTGAGACTAGCCCTGACAATGAGCAGTTCTTC. This sequence encodes CAISETSPDNEQFF.

The chain recombines TRBV12-3 or TRBV12-4 with TRBJ1-1; D gene ambiguous. Trimming left V 4 bases short and J 8 bases short, with 17 bases between. The CDR3 runs to 14 residues. The CDR3 is CASSSLSIKREAFF. The CDR3 DNA sequence: TGTGCCAGCAGTTCACTCTCGATTAAACGAGAAGCTTTCTTT.

The sample holds a few counts of this clonotype. The chain recombines TRBV7-2 with TRBJ2-3; D remains ambiguous. Germline lookup yields CDR1 SGHTA and CDR2 FQGNSA. The V and J ends lost 3 bases and 2 bases respectively, with 12 bases between them. The CDR3 sequence is 15 residues long. The CDR3 here is CASSFRGQSTDTQYF. As DNA, the CDR3 is TGTGCCAGCAGCTTCCGTGGGCAGTCCACAGATACGCAGTATTTT.

This clonotype turned up a few times. The rearrangement joins TRBV4-3 to TRBJ1-2, with D possibly being TRBD1 (5 bases). CDR1 and CDR2 from the germline V gene are LGHNA and YSLEER. The CDR3 contains 14 residues. With 0 bases removed from V and 8 bases from J, the gap between germline ends came to 13 bases. The CDR3 is CASSQDRGFQGYTF. In DNA form, the CDR3 reads TGCGCCAGCAGCCAAGATCGGGGGTTTCAAGGCTACACCTTC.

This clonotype was counted only a few times. The chain carries TRBV4-2 and TRBJ1-5; D may be TRBD1 (5 bases). V lost 2 bases and J 1 base, leaving 9 bases between the germline ends. This CDR3 has 15 residues. Germline CDR1 reads LGHNA; CDR2 reads YNFKEQ. CDR3 loop: CASSQTPGSNQPQHF. The CDR3 region has the DNA TGTGCCAGCAGCCAAACCCCAGGGAGCAATCAGCCCCAGCATTTT.

Many counts were recorded for this clonotype. The V and J genes are TRBV7-2 and TRBJ2-7; a possible D gene is TRBD1 (6 bases). V lost 6 bases and J 2 bases, leaving 17 bases between the germline ends. CDR1 is SGHTA, CDR2 FQGNSA, per germline. This CDR3 region has 15 residues. CDR3 bases: TGTGCCAGCAGGGAAAGAGGGACACGGGCCTACGAGCAGTACTTC. This gives the protein CASRERGTRAYEQYF.

This clonotype was observed a handful of times. The rearrangement links TRBV19 to TRBJ1-2, with D unresolved. Germline CDR1 LNHDA, CDR2 SQIVND (reference sequence). This CDR3 region has 12 residues. Trimming took off 1 base at V and 8 bases at J, with 8 bases between the two ends. CDR3 coding DNA: TGTGCCAGTAGTATAGCATCGGGGGGCTACACCTTC. Its protein product is CASSIASGGYTF.

The chain joins TRBV3-1 to TRBJ2-3, with TRBD2 identical over 8 bases. The V and J ends lost 1 base and 2 bases, in that order; junction bases with no gene match: 2. The CDR3 has 15 residues. CDR1 is LGHDT and CDR2 is YNNKEL in the germline V gene (reference sequence). The DNA of the CDR3 is TGTGCCAGCAGCCAAGGCGGGGGGATCACAGATACGCAGTATTTT. This sequence encodes CASSQGGGITDTQYF.

This clonotype has more than one count but fewer than ten. The V call is TRBV4-3, the J call TRBJ1-6; D gene uncertain. The CDR3 contains 15 residues. V gave up 3 bases and J gave up 4 bases, with 10 bases separating them. From germline, CDR1 is LGHNA and CDR2 YSLEER. DNA for the CDR3: TGCGCCAGCAGCCAGCTGGGAGGATATAATTCACCCCTCCACTTT. Translation: CASSQLGGYNSPLHF.

This clonotype was detected ten times or more. This chain joins TRBV27 and TRBJ2-1; D remains unclear. Germline loops: CDR1 MNHEY, CDR2 SMNVEV (reference sequence). This CDR3 contains 14 residues. Trimming left V 8 bases short and J 0 bases short, with 11 bases between. CDR3 sequence: CASCNVGSYNEQFF. The DNA for the CDR3 is TGTGCCAGCTGTAACGTGGGCTCCTACAATGAGCAGTTCTTC.

This chain links TRBV29-1 with TRBJ2-1; D tentatively fits TRBD1 or TRBD2 (5 bases each). In germline, CDR1 is SQVTM, CDR2 ANQGSEA. The CDR3 is 14 amino acids. V lost 6 bases and J 8 bases, leaving 20 bases between the germline ends. CDR3 sequence: CSVGKGTLDYEQFF. The CDR3 DNA reads TGCAGCGTGGGAAAGGGGACCCTTGACTATGAGCAGTTCTTC.

This clonotype was observed at least ten times. A junction end diverges from the germline sequence, so it may reflect a read error. This chain joins TRBV6-2 or TRBV6-3 and TRBJ2-1; D is ambiguous. Germline CDR1 and CDR2: MNHEY and SVGEGT. The CDR3 is 12 residues long. The CDR3 loop is CASSLGRPPPQF. CDR3 DNA sequence: TGTGCCAGCAGTTTAGGTCGTCCCCCCCCACAATTC.

This clonotype was counted only a few times. The CDR3 region is CASSPKGSFLAKNIQYF. The CDR3 DNA reads TGTGCCAGCAGTCCAAAAGGGTCATTTCTAGCCAAAAACATTCAGTACTTC. This chain uses TRBV27 with TRBJ2-4; D not resolved. Trimming took off 5 bases at V and 0 bases at J, with 17 bases between the two ends. The V gene's germline CDR1 is MNHEY and CDR2 SMNVEV (reference sequence). CDR3 length: 17 amino acids.

This clonotype showed up just a few times. The CDR3 DNA sequence: TGCGCCAGCAGCCTTCATATAAACCCCGACCGGGACAGTCGCCCCCGGGGGTCCTACAATGAGCAGTTCTTC. It yields the protein CASSLHINPDRDSRPRGSYNEQFF. The rearrangement links TRBV4-3 to TRBJ2-1; D perhaps matches TRBD1 (7 bases). This CDR3 has 24 amino acids. With 4 bases removed from V and 1 base from J, the gap between germline ends came to 38 bases. CDR1 and CDR2 from the germline V gene are LGHNA and YSLEER.

This clonotype was detected a few times. The chain recombines TRBV20-1 with TRBJ2-1; D gene ambiguous. Germline V gene sequence: CDR1 DFQATT, CDR2 SNEGSKA (reference sequence). There are 12 residues in the CDR3. The V gene lost 3 bases and the J gene lost 8 bases, with 11 bases spanning the gap. The CDR3 DNA reads TGCAGTGCTAGGAAGTATATCGATGAGCAGTTCTTC. As protein: CSARKYIDEQFF.

This clonotype was picked up a small number of times. The chain combines TRBV28 with TRBJ1-6, with D possibly TRBD1 on 5 matching bases. V lost 7 bases and J 6 bases, leaving 13 bases between the germline ends. Germline V gene sequence: CDR1 MDHEN, CDR2 SYDVKM. The CDR3 sequence is 14 residues long. CDR3: CASNVRGGNSPLHF. CDR3 DNA: TGTGCCAGCAATGTAAGGGGCGGTAATTCACCCCTCCACTTT.

This clonotype appeared many times. V usage is TRBV12-3 or TRBV12-4 and J usage is TRBJ2-7; maybe TRBD2 (7 bases). With 3 bases removed from V and 5 bases from J, the gap between germline ends came to 11 bases. The length of the CDR3 is 13 residues. In nucleotides, the CDR3 is TGTGCCAGCAGTTTCGCGGGGGCAGACGAGCAGTACTTC. Its translation: CASSFAGADEQYF.

The chain couples TRBV12-3 or TRBV12-4 to TRBJ1-1; D gene ambiguous. This CDR3 has 15 amino acids. Trimming removed 3 bases at V and 12 bases at J, with 23 bases between. DNA for the CDR3: TGTGCCAGCAGTTTTGCGTTTCTGCCGAACACCGAAACTTTCTTT. Protein sequence: CASSFAFLPNTETFF.

This clonotype was picked up a small number of times. This chain links TRBV29-1 with TRBJ2-3, with 12 bases matching TRBD2. Trimming at V came to 5 bases and at J to 3 bases, leaving 6 bases not matched to a gene. The CDR3 runs 15 residues. Per germline, CDR1 SQVTM and CDR2 ANQGSEA. The CDR3 protein is CSVRASGGDTDTQYF. The CDR3 DNA is TGCAGCGTTCGGGCTAGCGGGGGGGATACAGATACGCAGTATTTT.